What follows describes a single T cell receptor beta chain. In this sample, this clonotype turned up once. Its antigen is still unknown. Base qualities are missing; no much larger clone stands one base away. Resting on one read, the evidence is weak. The data derive from a study of patients and donors after allogeneic stem cell transplantation (dated by TCRdb to between 2020 and 2021). Library preparation employed RT-PCR. Sequencing instrument: NextSeq 550. In TCRdb, the public reads were trimmed at Q25 with fastp and aligned with MiXCR, with productive beta chains retained. Rows matching on CDR3 protein sequence are summarized as one entry with the most common DNA and genes. The sample records about 160,000 distinct CDR3 sequences, approximately 37% of which are singletons. The top ten clonotypes cover around 50% of the sample. From a lookup of the germline V gene (reference sequence), CDR1 and CDR2 are LGHDT and YNNKEL. From the cysteine through the phenylalanine, the CDR3 covers 15 amino acids. The entry retains the CDR3 DNA only, 45 bases that are in frame from base 1. The trim is 3 bases for V and 5 bases for J, with a gap of 14 bases between the germline ends.

Sequencing was performed on blood, either unsorted or a sorted T cell fraction (not recorded which). This receptor chain uses TRBV3-1 and TRBJ2-1; tentative D gene TRBD1, with 5 bases matching. The sequence came from a human donor who was either an allogeneic HSCT recipient or a stem cell or donor lymphocyte infusion donor (not recorded which). It is not recorded whose cells these are; they may come from a transplant donor. The nucleotide sequence reads TGTGCCAGCAGCCAGAGCAGGGTTCAGGACAATGAGCAGTTCTTC. It encodes CASSQSRVQDNEQFF.